Listed here are 20 T cell receptor beta chains from one sample, sequenced in a study of T cell responses to AZD1222 COVID-19 vaccine. Method: immunoSEQ multiplex PCR; TCRdb's copy keeps in-frame clones and lacks some. The table records 140,000 to 150,000 clones, 85% to 95% of them present only once. The material was peripheral blood, obtained after recovery from COVID-19. The receptors derive from an adult who had recovered from COVID-19.

This chain joins TRBV7-8 and TRBJ2-7; TRBD1 matches at 8 bases. Germline V lookup: CDR1 SGHVS, CDR2 FQNEAQ. The CDR3 totals 16 residues. Trimming at V came to 6 bases and at J to 2 bases, leaving 12 bases not matched to a gene. The CDR3 sequence: CASSFNPDRATYEQYF. The CDR3 DNA is TGTGCCAGCAGTTTTAACCCGGACAGGGCGACCTACGAGCAGTACTTC.

The chain combines TRBV2 with TRBJ1-2, with TRBD1 as a possible D gene (5 bases). The CDR3 loop spans 12 amino acids. Trimming shortened V by 6 bases and J by 3 bases, and 8 bases separated the two germline ends. From germline, CDR1 is SNHLY and CDR2 FYNNEI. The DNA of the CDR3 is TGTGCCAGCAGGGGGGAAGACTATGGCTACACCTTC. Its protein is CASRGEDYGYTF.

The V call is TRBV28, the J call TRBJ1-2; D is ambiguous. Germline CDR1 is MDHEN and CDR2 is SYDVKM. V dropped 2 bases and J dropped 4 bases, with 8 bases sitting between them. The CDR3 is 13 amino acids. Here the CDR3 reads CASSLKGPYGYTF. The CDR3 bases are TGTGCCAGCAGTTTAAAAGGGCCCTATGGCTACACCTTC.

The chain carries TRBV5-6 and TRBJ1-6; no clear D. The V end lost 2 bases, the J end lost 3 bases, and 18 bases lay between the germline ends. Germline V CDR1 and CDR2: SGHDT, YYEEEE. The CDR3 consists of 18 residues. The CDR3: CASSFQGLGTDYNSPLHF. CDR3 DNA sequence: TGTGCCAGCAGCTTCCAAGGCCTGGGAACCGACTATAATTCACCCCTCCACTTT.

V and J are TRBV20-1 and TRBJ2-1, with no clear D. The CDR3 is 9 amino acids. The V end lost 6 bases, the J end lost 7 bases, and 4 bases lay between the germline ends. The germline V gene has CDR1 DFQATT and CDR2 SNEGSKA (reference sequence). The CDR3 DNA is TGCAGTGCCATAAATGAGCAGTTCTTC. Translation: CSAINEQFF.

V usage is TRBV11-2 and J usage is TRBJ2-7; D not certain. Germline V gene sequence: CDR1 SGHAT, CDR2 FQNNGV. The ends were cut back, 2 bases at V and 2 bases at J, with 10 bases in the middle. The CDR3 has 14 amino acids. The DNA of the CDR3 is TGTGCCAGCAGCTTAAAAGCGTTCACCTACGAGCAGTACTTC. Its protein is CASSLKAFTYEQYF.

The J gene is TRBJ1-2, the V gene TRBV24-1, with D possibly being TRBD1 (6 bases). V lost 1 base, J lost 4 bases, and 9 bases lay in between. The CDR3 consists of 14 residues. CDR1 KGHDR and CDR2 SFDVKD come from the germline V gene. In DNA, the CDR3 is TGTGCCACCAGTGATTTCGGGACAAGCTATGGCTACACCTTC. Its protein is CATSDFGTSYGYTF.

The gene calls are TRBV4-1 and TRBJ2-3; 7 nucleotides agree with TRBD2. The CDR3 is made up of 16 amino acids. V lost 3 bases and J lost 5; bases outside the gene matches: 11. Germline V gene data show CDR1 as MGHRA and CDR2 as YSYEKL. CDR3 sequence reads: CASSQAWERGRDTQYF. CDR3 sequence (DNA): TGCGCCAGCAGCCAGGCCTGGGAGCGGGGCAGAGATACGCAGTATTTT.

The chain employs TRBV27 and TRBJ2-7, with 15 bases aligning to TRBD2. Germline CDR1 reads MNHEY; CDR2 reads SMNVEV (reference sequence). V trimming: 0 bases; J trimming: 4 bases; junction bases outside the gene matches: 10. The CDR3 sequence is 19 residues long. CDR3: CASSLSGLAGGPSIYEQYF. The CDR3 nucleotides read TGTGCCAGCAGTTTATCAGGACTAGCGGGAGGGCCGAGTATTTACGAGCAGTACTTC.

V gene TRBV9 combines with J gene TRBJ2-7; TRBD2 might be the D (5 bases). Germline V gene sequence: CDR1 SGDLS, CDR2 YYNGEE. The CDR3 length is 15 residues. V lost 0 bases to trimming and J lost 2 bases, with 12 bases between them. The CDR3 loop is CASSVGMSGTYEQYF. The CDR3 DNA sequence: TGTGCCAGCAGCGTAGGAATGAGCGGAACCTACGAGCAGTACTTC. Supplemented by reference TRBV9 and TRBJ2-7, the full variable domain reads DSGVTQTPKHLITATGQRVTLRCSPRSGDLSVYWYQQSLDQGLQFLIQYYNGEERAKGNILERFSAQQFPDLHSELNLSSLELGDSALYFCASSVGMSGTYEQYFGPGTRLTVT.

The chain is built from TRBV7-9 and TRBJ2-5; possibly TRBD1 or TRBD2 for D (5 bases each). There are 13 residues in the CDR3. In germline, CDR1 is SEHNR, CDR2 FQNEAQ (reference sequence). Trimming stripped 5 bases from V and 9 bases from J, with 16 bases between. The CDR3 loop reads CASSEYEMGAQYF. The CDR3 DNA reads TGTGCCAGCAGCGAGTACGAGATGGGGGCCCAGTACTTC.

The V call is TRBV27, the J call TRBJ2-1, with a tentative D call TRBD2 (5 bases). This CDR3 comprises 14 residues. V lost 7 bases, J lost 1 base, and 11 bases lay in between. CDR1 MNHEY and CDR2 SMNVEV come from the germline V gene (reference sequence). The CDR3 coding sequence is TGTGCCAGCAAAGGACGGGGTTCCTACAATGAGCAGTTCTTC. Translating it yields CASKGRGSYNEQFF.

V is TRBV6-1 and J is TRBJ2-5; D perhaps matches TRBD2 (5 bases). Germline assignment: CDR1 MNHNS and CDR2 SASEGT. V was shortened by 2 bases and J by 5 bases, with 12 bases between the two germline ends. This CDR3 is 14 amino acids long. CDR3 amino acids: CASSEMGEWETQYF. The CDR3 DNA reads as TGTGCCAGCAGTGAAATGGGAGAGTGGGAGACCCAGTACTTC.

The chain uses TRBV10-1 and TRBJ2-7; 10 bases line up with TRBD2. This CDR3 comprises 14 residues. Germline CDR1 and CDR2: WNHNN and SYGVQD (reference sequence). Trimming took 6 bases from V and 1 from J; bases not matched to a gene: 3. CDR3 region: CASSGAGGSYEQYF. In DNA, the CDR3 is TGCGCCAGCAGCGGAGCGGGAGGGTCCTACGAGCAGTACTTC.

V and J are TRBV28 and TRBJ2-7; D uncertain. The CDR3 has 14 amino acids. Germline-derived CDR1 and CDR2 are MDHEN and SYDVKM. Trimming removed 6 bases from V and 5 bases from J, with 17 bases in between. The CDR3 nucleotides read TGTGCCAGCAGGATTGTACAGTGGAGCAACGAGCAGTACTTC. Translated, it gives CASRIVQWSNEQYF.

The chain joins TRBV9 to TRBJ2-1, with D unresolved. The CDR3 runs to 15 residues. The V end lost 4 bases, the J end lost 6 bases, and 17 bases lay between the germline ends. In germline, CDR1 is SGDLS, CDR2 YYNGEE. CDR3 in DNA: TGTGCCAGCAGCCCACGATGGTGGAGTCCCAATGAGCAGTTCTTC. Encoded protein: CASSPRWWSPNEQFF.

V is TRBV28 and J is TRBJ1-6, with 9 bases fitting TRBD1. This CDR3 spans 16 amino acids. After removal of 2 bases from V and 9 bases from J, the junction contained 8 bases not matched to a gene. Looked up from germline, CDR1 is MDHEN and CDR2 is SYDVKM. CDR3 loop: CASSLLTGTGSSPLHF. The CDR3 bases are TGTGCCAGCAGTTTACTTACCGGGACAGGGTCTTCACCCCTCCACTTT.

The chain is built from TRBV3-1 (or the pseudogene TRBV3-2) and TRBJ2-7; D gene unclear. The CDR3 sequence is 14 residues long. CDR1 and CDR2 (germline): LGHDT, YNNKEL (reference sequence). Trimming pared 3 bases from V and 6 bases from J, leaving 15 bases between. The CDR3 region has the DNA TGTGCCAGCAGCCAGAGCGCTTTACCTGTCGAGCAGTACTTC. Translation gives CASSQSALPVEQYF.

The rearrangement joins TRBV6-5 to TRBJ1-1; TRBD1 is a possible D gene (5 bases). Germline CDR1 reads MNHEY; CDR2 reads SVGAGI. The germline V and J ends were trimmed by 5 bases and 6 bases, with 16 bases remaining between them. This CDR3 is built from 14 residues. The DNA for the CDR3 is TGTGCCAGCAGTCCCACCTCCCGACAGTCTGAAGCTTTCTTT. It translates to CASSPTSRQSEAFF.

The V call is TRBV4-2, the J call TRBJ1-5; TRBD1 agrees at 7 bases. This CDR3 has 17 residues. Germline V gene sequence: CDR1 LGHNA, CDR2 YNFKEQ. V shed 0 bases, J shed 7 bases, and the junction held 12 bases outside the gene matches. This CDR3 is CASSQESRDRFGQPQHF. Here the CDR3 DNA reads TGTGCCAGCAGCCAAGAAAGTCGGGACAGATTTGGCCAGCCCCAGCATTTT.